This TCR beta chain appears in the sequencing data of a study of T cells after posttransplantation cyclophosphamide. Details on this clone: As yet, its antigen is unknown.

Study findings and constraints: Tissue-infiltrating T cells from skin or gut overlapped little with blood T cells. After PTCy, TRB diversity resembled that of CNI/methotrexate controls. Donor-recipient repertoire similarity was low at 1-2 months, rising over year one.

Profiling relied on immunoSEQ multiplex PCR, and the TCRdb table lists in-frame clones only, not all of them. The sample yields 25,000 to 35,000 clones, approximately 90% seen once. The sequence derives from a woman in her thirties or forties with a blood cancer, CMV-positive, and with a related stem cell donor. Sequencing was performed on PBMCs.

The CDR3 reads CASSLTRTVGIYEQYF. The CDR3 DNA reads as TGTGCCAGCAGTTTAACCAGGACAGTGGGGATATACGAGCAGTACTTC. This sequence joins TRBV28 and TRBJ2-7; D perhaps matches TRBD1 (6 bases). CDR1 is MDHEN, CDR2 SYDVKM, per germline. The CDR3 sequence is 16 residues long. V gave up 2 bases and J gave up 4 bases, with 18 bases separating them.